Each of the 24 T cell receptor beta chains below was sequenced from the same sample in a study of T cells in Graves' hyperthyroidism and ophthalmopathy. The investigators amplified TCR beta CDR3 regions from RNA transcripts. The TCR CDR3 was amplified in a first-round RT-PCR using the HTBI primer set. TCRdb called the multiplex PCR reads again in MiXCR, with one record for every CDR3 protein. Of about 400,000 distinct CDR3 sequences detected, 15% to 17% appear once; the ten largest clones hold 7.5% to 9%. The sample comprised blood. These receptors were obtained from a young woman with Graves' hyperthyroidism.

This clonotype was seen ten or more times. The chain uses TRBV2 and TRBJ2-1, with unresolved D. V was cut by 4 bases and J by 0 bases, with 7 bases left in between. Germline CDR1 is SNHLY and CDR2 is FYNNEI. The CDR3 totals 14 residues. Here the CDR3 DNA reads TGTGCCAGCAGTGTACCTAGCTCCTACAATGAGCAGTTCTTC. Translated: CASSVPSSYNEQFF. Based on the CDR3 plus reference TRBV2 and TRBJ2-1, the full variable domain is EPEVTQTPSHQVTQMGQEVILRCVPISNHLYFYWYRQILGQKVEFLVSFYNNEISEKSEIFDDQFSVERPDGSNFTLKIRSTKLEDSAMYFCASSVPSSYNEQFFGPGTRLTVL.

Many counts were recorded for this clonotype. This sequence joins TRBV24-1 and TRBJ1-5; tentatively, D is TRBD1 (5 bases). V lost 4 bases and J lost 3, with 12 bases in between. Germline V lookup: CDR1 KGHDR, CDR2 SFDVKD. This CDR3 is built from 15 residues. The CDR3 reads CATSEAGRINQPQHF. The CDR3 DNA is TGTGCCACCAGTGAGGCGGGACGGATCAATCAGCCCCAGCATTTT.

The CDR3 here is CASSVGVGGASYNEQFF. The CDR3 coding sequence is TGTGCCAGCAGCGTAGGGGTGGGGGGGGCGTCCTACAATGAGCAGTTCTTC. The chain carries TRBV9 and TRBJ2-1; tentatively, D is TRBD2 (7 bases). The CDR3 runs 17 residues. The germline gives CDR1 SGDLS, CDR2 YYNGEE. V dropped 0 bases and J dropped 1 base, with 14 bases sitting between them.

This clonotype has ten or more counts. The V gene is TRBV3-1, the J gene TRBJ2-3; TRBD2 matches at 9 bases. Germline CDR1 and CDR2: LGHDT and YNNKEL (reference sequence). This CDR3 comprises 17 residues. After removal of 8 bases from V and 5 bases from J, the junction contained 17 bases not matched to a gene. DNA of the CDR3: TGTGCCAGCTCCCGGAGGGGTAGCGGGGGTCTCAGAGATACGCAGTATTTT. Translated: CASSRRGSGGLRDTQYF.

This chain links TRBV20-1 with TRBJ2-2, with D hard to call. Germline-derived CDR1 and CDR2 are DFQATT and SNEGSKA (reference sequence). Trimming pared 1 base from V and 5 bases from J, leaving 14 bases between. The CDR3 totals 15 residues. The CDR3 protein is CSARGEQRGTGELFF. DNA of the CDR3: TGCAGTGCTAGAGGTGAACAGCGCGGTACCGGGGAGCTGTTTTTT.

This clonotype was observed at least ten times. The rearrangement links TRBV24-1 to TRBJ1-1; TRBD1 aligns across 7 bases. V shed 9 bases and J 3 bases; nucleotides not matched to a gene: 12. Germline-derived CDR1 and CDR2 are KGHDR and SFDVKD. CDR3 length: 15 amino acids. CDR3 region: CATRVSRQGYTEAFF. Here the CDR3 DNA reads TGTGCCACCCGGGTCTCGAGACAGGGTTACACTGAAGCTTTCTTT.

This clonotype was recorded many times. The V gene is TRBV6-1, the J gene TRBJ2-5, with 7 nucleotides matching TRBD2. This CDR3 region has 14 residues. CDR1 and CDR2 (germline): MNHNS, SASEGT. V lost 4 bases and J lost 2; bases outside the gene matches: 4. In DNA form, the CDR3 reads TGTGCCAGCAGTGCTAGCGGACTTCAAGAGACCCAGTACTTC. Its protein is CASSASGLQETQYF.

The CDR3 DNA follows: TGTGCCATCAGTGGGGGAGTGGAGCAGTTCTTC. It translates to CAISGGVEQFF. The chain carries TRBV10-3 and TRBJ2-1, with D perhaps matching TRBD2 (5 bases). CDR1 is ENHRY and CDR2 is SYGVKD in the germline V gene. The CDR3 length is 11 residues. V was shortened by 4 bases and J by 10 bases, with 8 bases between the two germline ends.

This clonotype came up many times. This chain connects TRBV20-1 to TRBJ2-2, with a weak D call TRBD2 (6 bases). The CDR3 extends over 14 amino acids. The ends were cut back, 6 bases at V and 1 base at J, with 12 bases in the middle. CDR1 DFQATT and CDR2 SNEGSKA come from the germline V gene (reference sequence). CDR3 DNA sequence: TGCAGTGCCAAACCCGGGGGGAACACCGGGGAGCTGTTTTTT. Its protein is CSAKPGGNTGELFF.

This clonotype was counted once. A much larger clone sits a single nucleotide away, making a read error possible. The rearrangement links TRBV7-2 to TRBJ2-5; 11 bases align to TRBD2. CDR1 is SGHTA and CDR2 is FQGNSA in the germline V gene. The V gene end was trimmed by 5 bases and the J gene end by 6 bases; junction bases not matched to a gene: 8. The CDR3 runs to 15 residues. The CDR3 DNA is TGTGCCAGCAGCGGGGAGACTAGCGGGGCAAAGACCCAGTACTTC. Amino acids: CASSGETSGAKTQYF.

Ten or more counts support this clonotype. This rearrangement joins TRBV4-2 to TRBJ2-7; D is perhaps TRBD2 (6 bases). This CDR3 spans 14 amino acids. V was clipped by 1 base and J by 3 bases, with 10 bases between them. Germline-derived CDR1 and CDR2 are LGHNA and YNFKEQ. The CDR3 nucleotides read TGTGCCAGCAGCCAAGGGGGACTTTACTACGAGCAGTACTTC. This codes for CASSQGGLYYEQYF.

The CDR3 here is CASSKRQASTNEKLFF. The CDR3 DNA sequence: TGTGCCAGTAGTAAACGACAGGCATCAACTAATGAAAAACTGTTTTTT. V usage is TRBV19 and J usage is TRBJ1-4, with D perhaps matching TRBD1 (6 bases). Germline assignment: CDR1 LNHDA and CDR2 SQIVND (reference sequence). Trimming shortened V by 4 bases and J by 0 bases, and 12 bases separated the two germline ends. This CDR3 region has 16 residues.

V and J are TRBV9 and TRBJ2-2, with D possibly called TRBD1 or TRBD2 (5 bases each). The germline V gene has CDR1 SGDLS and CDR2 YYNGEE. V was clipped by 4 bases and J by 5 bases, with 12 bases between them. This CDR3 has 14 amino acids. CDR3 in DNA: TGTGCCAGCAGCCCCAGGGACGGGACCGGGGAGCTGTTTTTT. Translating gives CASSPRDGTGELFF.

This clonotype was seen at least ten times. The V and J genes are TRBV18 and TRBJ1-3; D remains ambiguous. V was trimmed by 2 bases and J by 4 bases, leaving 12 bases between them. The CDR3 sequence is 15 residues long. Germline CDR1 reads KGHSH; CDR2 reads LQKENI. CDR3 coding DNA: TGTGCCAGCTCACCATCCCTGTTTGAGGGAAACACCATATATTTT. This gives the protein CASSPSLFEGNTIYF.

This clonotype was picked up many times. The V call is TRBV2, the J call TRBJ2-3; D unresolved. V lost 1 base, J lost 1 base, and 9 bases lay in between. The CDR3 runs to 15 residues. Germline-derived CDR1 and CDR2 are SNHLY and FYNNEI. The CDR3, as DNA: TGTGCCAGCAGTGAAGTGGGCGTTGGCACAGATACGCAGTATTTT. As protein: CASSEVGVGTDTQYF.

This clonotype was seen many times. The chain links TRBV3-1 to TRBJ1-2, with D possibly TRBD1 on 5 matching bases. Between the trimmed V and J ends, which lost 1 base and 4 bases, there was a span of 19 bases. The CDR3 is made up of 17 amino acids. The germline gives CDR1 LGHDT, CDR2 YNNKEL (reference sequence). The CDR3 DNA reads TGTGCCAGCAGCCAAGGTGGGTCGGGACCTTCTACCTATGGCTACACCTTC. This sequence encodes CASSQGGSGPSTYGYTF.

This clonotype was seen ten or more times. The chain couples TRBV13 to TRBJ1-6, with a weak D call TRBD1 (5 bases). V was pared by 2 bases and J by 10 bases, with 15 bases between. The CDR3 extends over 15 amino acids. Germline loops: CDR1 PRHDT, CDR2 FYEKMQ (reference sequence). As DNA, the CDR3 is TGTGCCAGCAGCTTATGGGGCAGGGTCCAATCACCCCTCCACTTT. Encoded protein: CASSLWGRVQSPLHF.

This chain uses TRBV28 with TRBJ1-4, with D maybe TRBD1 (6 bases). CDR3 length: 14 residues. V lost 4 bases and J 10 bases, leaving 16 bases between the germline ends. Germline CDR1 is MDHEN and CDR2 is SYDVKM. The CDR3 DNA reads TGTGCCAGCAGTTCTGACAGGAGCGGGGGAAAACTGTTTTTT. Protein: CASSSDRSGGKLFF. Full variable domain (rest looked up from reference TRBV28 and TRBJ1-4): DVKVTQSSRYLVKRTGEKVFLECVQDMDHENMFWYRQDPGLGLRLIYFSYDVKMKEKGDIPEGYSVSREKKERFSLILESASTNQTSMYLCASSSDRSGGKLFFGSGTQLSVL.

The V gene is TRBV24-1, the J gene TRBJ2-3, with 9 nucleotides matching TRBD2. The CDR3 runs 12 residues. Per germline, CDR1 KGHDR and CDR2 SFDVKD. V lost 10 bases to trimming and J lost 4 bases; unmatched junction nucleotides: 2. The CDR3 coding sequence is TGTGCCACTAGCGGGAGACCAGATACGCAGTATTTT. It yields the protein CATSGRPDTQYF.

A few counts support this clonotype. The DNA for the CDR3 is TGTGCCAGCTCACTGGGGACAGGGGGCGAAAAGACCCAGTACTTC. Protein product: CASSLGTGGEKTQYF. The chain joins TRBV18 to TRBJ2-5, with TRBD1 matching over 12 bases. The CDR3 has 15 amino acids. Germline V gives CDR1 KGHSH, CDR2 LQKENI. V lost 4 bases to trimming and J lost 6 bases; unmatched junction nucleotides: 6.

At least ten counts were recorded for this clonotype. V and J are TRBV20-1 and TRBJ1-5; the match to TRBD1 covers 7 bases. This CDR3 region has 14 residues. J lost 2 bases, V lost 5 bases, and 6 bases had no gene match. Germline V gene sequence: CDR1 DFQATT, CDR2 SNEGSKA (reference sequence). CDR3 DNA sequence: TGCAGTGCTCGACAGGGATCAGGCAATCAGCCCCAGCATTTT. It specifies CSARQGSGNQPQHF.

The rearrangement uses TRBV6-1 and TRBJ1-3; 8 nucleotides line up with TRBD1. The V segment lost 6 bases and the J segment 4 bases; nucleotides outside the gene matches: 8. Germline V gene lookup returns CDR1 MNHNS and CDR2 SASEGT. This CDR3 is 15 amino acids long. The CDR3 sequence is CASRELGQDGNTIYF. The CDR3 coding sequence is TGTGCCAGCAGGGAACTGGGACAGGACGGAAACACCATATATTTT.

The rearrangement joins TRBV20-1 to TRBJ2-2; 8 positions agree with TRBD2. Germline V gene sequence: CDR1 DFQATT, CDR2 SNEGSKA (reference sequence). V was clipped by 6 bases and J by 2 bases; unmatched bases: 8. The CDR3 spans 15 residues. The CDR3 bases are TGCAGTGCCGAACGTAGCGGGACTAACACCGGGGAGCTGTTTTTT. It specifies CSAERSGTNTGELFF.

This clonotype was recorded at least ten times. V gene TRBV11-2 combines with J gene TRBJ2-2; 9 bases are a match to TRBD2. The junction had 2 bases not matched to a gene; V was cut back by 4 bases and J by 2 bases. The CDR3 is 15 amino acids. Looked up from germline, CDR1 is SGHAT and CDR2 is FQNNGV. The CDR3 sequence is CASSSLAGNTGELFF. The CDR3 region has the DNA TGTGCCAGCAGCTCGCTAGCGGGAAACACCGGGGAGCTGTTTTTT.